The sequence of this T cell receptor beta chain was determined in a study of blood T cell repertoires in COVID-19. Across the whole study: The origin of the acute and convalescent COVID-19 samples was the United States, Italy and Spain. The cDNA or gDNA used as material had been derived from T cells, B-cell-depleted T cells, or PBMCs.

V gave up 6 bases and J gave up 6 bases; unmatched junction bases: 1. From germline, CDR1 is SQVTM and CDR2 ANQGSEA. The CDR3 extends over 13 amino acids. Authors' data handling: Estimated nucleated cell counts came from reference gene primer amplification. Measured with immunoSEQ multiplex PCR; TCRdb has only the in-frame clones, and not every one. D and trimming come from the DNA, and the V and J calls and clone size come from that table. The sample has about 150,000 clones, 65% to 90% seen once; the top ten hold approximately 3.5%. The chain combines TRBV29-1 with TRBJ2-1; 14 nucleotides align to TRBD2. This clonotype was sampled from a man aged 70 or older with acute or convalescent COVID-19. Specimen: peripheral blood. The CDR3 DNA reads as TGCAGCGTCGGGACTAGCGGGAGCAATGAGCAGTTCTTC. Amino acids: CSVGTSGSNEQFF.